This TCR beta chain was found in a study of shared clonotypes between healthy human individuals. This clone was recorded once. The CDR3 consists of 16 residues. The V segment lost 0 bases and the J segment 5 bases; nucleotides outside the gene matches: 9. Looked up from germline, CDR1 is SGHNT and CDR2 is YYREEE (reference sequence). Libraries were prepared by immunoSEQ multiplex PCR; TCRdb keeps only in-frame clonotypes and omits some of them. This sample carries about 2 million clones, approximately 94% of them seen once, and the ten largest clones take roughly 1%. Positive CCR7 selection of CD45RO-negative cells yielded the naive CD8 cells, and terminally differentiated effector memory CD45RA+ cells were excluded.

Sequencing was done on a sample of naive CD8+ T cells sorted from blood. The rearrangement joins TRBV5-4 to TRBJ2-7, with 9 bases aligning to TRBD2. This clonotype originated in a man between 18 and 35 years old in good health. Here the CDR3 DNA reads TGTGCCAGCAGCTTGGCCTCGGCGGGAGGGCTGCACGAGCAGTACTTC. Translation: CASSLASAGGLHEQYF.